This TCR beta chain was observed in a study of human T cells and chemical hapten exposure. Across the study: Variability of per-sample TCR yields stemmed mainly from small differences in pooled library volume.

At least ten counts were recorded for this clonotype. Its matching antigen is unknown. General study points: Among TCRs, those above 1 in 1000 frequency were unaffected by DPC sensitization.

Whole blood, unfractionated, served as the material for total RNA extraction. The library tagged individual cDNA molecules with unique molecular identifiers. In the original analysis: Counts of TCRs in each sample centred on a median of about 95,000 and extended from about 24,000 to 680,000. Each CDR3 protein is one row after TCRdb ran MiXCR on the 5' RACE reads. Here the V and J calls rest on TCRdb's processing, not on the authors' analysis. This sample yields 81,000 or so distinct CDR3 sequences, of which about 7.7% are seen a single time; approximately 2.5% belongs to the top ten. Trimming took off 7 bases at V and 0 bases at J, with 12 bases between the two ends. This CDR3 contains 15 residues. Germline CDR1 MNHEY, CDR2 SVGEGT.

This chain uses TRBV6-2 or TRBV6-3 with TRBJ2-2, with D maybe TRBD2 (6 bases). This clonotype originated in a male donor in good health. In DNA form, the CDR3 reads TGTGCCAGCAAAACCGGGACTCCGAACACCGGGGAGCTGTTTTTT. Its translation is CASKTGTPNTGELFF.